A selection of T cell receptor beta chains follows, all from one sample in a study of blood T cell repertoires in COVID-19. Assay used: immunoSEQ multiplex PCR; TCRdb lists only in-frame clones, some missing. The sample has fewer than 200,000 clones; approximately 85% are singletons. Sequencing input: peripheral blood. These receptors originate from a man between 40 and 49 years old who had recovered from COVID-19. The CDR3 runs from the conserved cysteine through the conserved F or W. Each record gives: J gene, V gene, CDR3 protein.

J gene: TRBJ2-7
V gene: TRBV4-2
CDR3 protein: CASSQDAGTSYEQYF

J gene: TRBJ1-5
V gene: TRBV5-8
CDR3 protein: CASSFRGSNQPQHF

J gene: TRBJ2-7
V gene: TRBV28
CDR3 protein: CASRTGTGGIYEQYF

J gene: TRBJ1-3
V gene: TRBV19
CDR3 protein: CASNPGQAGNTIYF

J gene: TRBJ1-1
V gene: TRBV7-9
CDR3 protein: CASSSRGQGLVAAFF

J gene: TRBJ1-1
V gene: TRBV7-9
CDR3 protein: CASSFSGGEAFF

J gene: TRBJ2-5
V gene: TRBV5-1
CDR3 protein: CASSFQGSQETQYF

J gene: TRBJ2-3
V gene: TRBV7-2
CDR3 protein: CASSSRDTDTQYF

J gene: TRBJ1-4
V gene: TRBV6-6
CDR3 protein: CASSPQDGEEKLFF

J gene: TRBJ2-3
V gene: TRBV29-1
CDR3 protein: CSARVGPDTQYF

J gene: TRBJ2-7
V gene: TRBV24-1
CDR3 protein: CATSDGGRWYF

J gene: TRBJ2-7
V gene: TRBV11-2
CDR3 protein: CASSLVAGTYEQYF

J gene: TRBJ2-6
V gene: TRBV7-2
CDR3 protein: CASRPGTGANVLTF

J gene: TRBJ2-5
V gene: TRBV7-9
CDR3 protein: CASSLSTGQETQYF

J gene: TRBJ2-7
V gene: TRBV6-2/TRBV6-3
CDR3 protein: CASSYSWSERPSGYEQYF

J gene: TRBJ1-4
V gene: TRBV18
CDR3 protein: CASSPSATNEKLFF

J gene: TRBJ2-5
V gene: TRBV28
CDR3 protein: CASTATGVETQYF

J gene: TRBJ1-6
V gene: TRBV2
CDR3 protein: CASSSVSYNSPLHF

J gene: TRBJ1-1
V gene: TRBV6-2/TRBV6-3
CDR3 protein: CASSYSEGAQAFF

J gene: TRBJ2-7
V gene: TRBV12-3/TRBV12-4
CDR3 protein: CASSPLEYEQYF

J gene: TRBJ2-3
V gene: TRBV21-1
CDR3 protein: CASSKLDSSSTDTQYF

J gene: TRBJ2-1
V gene: TRBV6-2/TRBV6-3
CDR3 protein: CASSYLAGAYNEQFF

J gene: TRBJ2-7
V gene: TRBV7-9
CDR3 protein: CASSRGQGTEQYF

J gene: TRBJ1-2
V gene: TRBV7-9
CDR3 protein: CASSLLGVGGGYTF

J gene: TRBJ1-5
V gene: TRBV19
CDR3 protein: CASSATDSLSNQPQHF

J gene: TRBJ1-2
V gene: TRBV2
CDR3 protein: CASSEGTVNYGYTF

J gene: TRBJ1-1
V gene: TRBV4-1
CDR3 protein: CASSQDFAAPMNTEAFF

J gene: TRBJ2-5
V gene: TRBV6-4
CDR3 protein: CASSGQRGMETQYF

J gene: TRBJ1-4
V gene: TRBV5-1
CDR3 protein: CASSAGTGAEKLFF

J gene: TRBJ2-7
V gene: TRBV7-8
CDR3 protein: CASNNQGIEQYF